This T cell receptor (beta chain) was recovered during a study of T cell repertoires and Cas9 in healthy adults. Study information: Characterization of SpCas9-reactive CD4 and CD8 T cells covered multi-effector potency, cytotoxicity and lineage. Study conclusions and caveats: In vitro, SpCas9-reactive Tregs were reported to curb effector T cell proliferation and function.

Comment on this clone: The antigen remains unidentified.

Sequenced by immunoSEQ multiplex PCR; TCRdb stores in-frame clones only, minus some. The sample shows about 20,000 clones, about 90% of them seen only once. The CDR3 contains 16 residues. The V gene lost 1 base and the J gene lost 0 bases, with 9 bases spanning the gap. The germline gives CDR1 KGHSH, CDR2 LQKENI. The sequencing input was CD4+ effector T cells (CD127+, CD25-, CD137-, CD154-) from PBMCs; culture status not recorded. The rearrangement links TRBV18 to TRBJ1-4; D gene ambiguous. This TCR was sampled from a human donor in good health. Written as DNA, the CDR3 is TGTGCCAGCTCACCACAGGGTCCCGCAACTAATGAAAAACTGTTTTTT. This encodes CASSPQGPATNEKLFF.